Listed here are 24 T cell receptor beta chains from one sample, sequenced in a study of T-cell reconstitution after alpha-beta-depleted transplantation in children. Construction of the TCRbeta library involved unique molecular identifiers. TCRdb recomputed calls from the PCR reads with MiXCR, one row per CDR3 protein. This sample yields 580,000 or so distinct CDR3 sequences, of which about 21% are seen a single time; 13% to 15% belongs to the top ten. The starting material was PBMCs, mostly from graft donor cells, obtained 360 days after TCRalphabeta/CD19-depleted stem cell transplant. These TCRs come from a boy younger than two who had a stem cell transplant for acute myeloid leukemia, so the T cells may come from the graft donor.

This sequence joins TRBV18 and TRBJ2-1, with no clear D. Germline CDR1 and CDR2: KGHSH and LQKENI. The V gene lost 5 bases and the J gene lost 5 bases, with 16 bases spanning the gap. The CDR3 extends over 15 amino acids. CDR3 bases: TGTGCCAGCTCAACGATCCTTAGAGGCGACAATGAGCAGTTCTTC. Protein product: CASSTILRGDNEQFF.

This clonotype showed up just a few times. The CDR3 is CASSFPIYNEQFF. DNA for the CDR3: TGTGCCAGCAGCTTCCCGATTTACAATGAGCAGTTCTTC. The rearrangement uses TRBV5-6 and TRBJ2-1, with D hard to call. The CDR3 has 13 residues. Between the trimmed V and J ends, which lost 2 bases and 4 bases, there was a span of 7 bases. The V gene's germline CDR1 is SGHDT and CDR2 YYEEEE.

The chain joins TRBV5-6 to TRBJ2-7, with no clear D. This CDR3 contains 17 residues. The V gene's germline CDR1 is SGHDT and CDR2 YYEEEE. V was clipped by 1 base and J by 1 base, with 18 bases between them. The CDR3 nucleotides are TGTGCCAGCAGCTTGATGATTGGTTACCAACTTTCCTACGAGCAGTACGTC. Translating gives CASSLMIGYQLSYEQYV.

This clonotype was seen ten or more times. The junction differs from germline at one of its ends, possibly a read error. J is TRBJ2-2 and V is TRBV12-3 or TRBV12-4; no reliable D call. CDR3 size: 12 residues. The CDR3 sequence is CASSLATGELFF. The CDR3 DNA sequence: TGTGCCAGCAGCTTAGCAACCGGGGAGCTGTTTTTT.

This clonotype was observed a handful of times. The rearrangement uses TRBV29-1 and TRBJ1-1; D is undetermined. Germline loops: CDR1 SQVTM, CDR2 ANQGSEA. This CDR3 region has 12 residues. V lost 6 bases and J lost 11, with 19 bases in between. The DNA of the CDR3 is TGCAGCGTCGGCGGTTGGGTACTAGGGGCTTTCTTT. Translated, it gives CSVGGWVLGAFF. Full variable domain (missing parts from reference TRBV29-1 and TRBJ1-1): SAVISQKPSRDICQRGTSLTIQCQVDSQVTMMFWYRQQPGQSLTLIATANQGSEATYESGFVIDKFPISRPNLTFSTLTVSNMSPEDSSIYLCSVGGWVLGAFFGQGTRLTVV.

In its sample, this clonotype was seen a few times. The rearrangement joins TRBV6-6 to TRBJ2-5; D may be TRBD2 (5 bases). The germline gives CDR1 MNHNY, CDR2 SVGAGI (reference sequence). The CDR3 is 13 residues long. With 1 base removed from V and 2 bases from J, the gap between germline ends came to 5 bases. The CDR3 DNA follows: TGTGCCAGCAGTTACTGGGAGCAAGAGACCCAGTACTTC. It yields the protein CASSYWEQETQYF.

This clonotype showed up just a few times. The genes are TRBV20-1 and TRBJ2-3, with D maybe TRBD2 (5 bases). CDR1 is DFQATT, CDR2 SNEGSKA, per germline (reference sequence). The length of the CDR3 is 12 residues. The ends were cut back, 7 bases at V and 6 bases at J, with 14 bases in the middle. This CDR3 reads CSVQRASDTQYF. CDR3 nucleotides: TGCAGTGTTCAGCGTGCTAGCGATACGCAGTATTTT.

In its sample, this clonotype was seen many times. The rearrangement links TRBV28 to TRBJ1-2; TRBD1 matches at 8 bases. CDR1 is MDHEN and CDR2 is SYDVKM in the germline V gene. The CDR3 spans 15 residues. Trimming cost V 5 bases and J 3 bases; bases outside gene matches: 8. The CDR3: CASSTRDRLHYGYTF. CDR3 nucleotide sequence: TGTGCCAGCAGTACTCGGGACAGGCTACACTATGGCTACACCTTC.

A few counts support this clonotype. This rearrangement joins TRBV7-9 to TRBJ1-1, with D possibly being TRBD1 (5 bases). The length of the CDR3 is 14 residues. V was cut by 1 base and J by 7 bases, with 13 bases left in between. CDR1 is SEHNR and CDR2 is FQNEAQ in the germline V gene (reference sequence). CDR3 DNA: TGTGCCAGCAGCTTAGTAGTAGGGGCGGGTGAAGCTTTCTTT. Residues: CASSLVVGAGEAFF.

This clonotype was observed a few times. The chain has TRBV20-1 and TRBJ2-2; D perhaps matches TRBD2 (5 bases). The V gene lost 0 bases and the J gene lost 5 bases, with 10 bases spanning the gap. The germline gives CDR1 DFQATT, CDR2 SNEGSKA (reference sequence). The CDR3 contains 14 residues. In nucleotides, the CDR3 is TGCAGTGCTAGAGATCTTGGGGAGACCGGGGAGCTGTTTTTT. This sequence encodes CSARDLGETGELFF.

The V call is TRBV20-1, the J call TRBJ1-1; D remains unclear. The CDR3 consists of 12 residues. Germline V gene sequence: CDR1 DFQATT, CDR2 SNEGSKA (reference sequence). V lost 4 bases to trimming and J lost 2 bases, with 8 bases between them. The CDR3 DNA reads TGCAGTGCTATCACAGATAACACTGAAGCTTTCTTT. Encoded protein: CSAITDNTEAFF.

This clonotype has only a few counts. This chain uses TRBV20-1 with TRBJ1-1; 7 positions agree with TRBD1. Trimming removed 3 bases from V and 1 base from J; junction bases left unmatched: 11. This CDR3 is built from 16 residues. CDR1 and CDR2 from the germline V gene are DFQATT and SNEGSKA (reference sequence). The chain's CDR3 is CSARATGSKRNTEAFF. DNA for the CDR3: TGCAGTGCTAGGGCGACAGGGTCGAAGAGGAACACTGAAGCTTTCTTT.

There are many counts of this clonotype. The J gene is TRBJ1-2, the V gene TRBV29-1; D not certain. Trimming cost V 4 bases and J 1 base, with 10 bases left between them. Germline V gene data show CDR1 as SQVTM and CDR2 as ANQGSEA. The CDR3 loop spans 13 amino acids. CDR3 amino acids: CSVGEQLNYGYTF. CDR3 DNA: TGCAGCGTTGGGGAGCAGCTTAACTATGGCTACACCTTC. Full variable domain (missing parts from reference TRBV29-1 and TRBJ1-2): SAVISQKPSRDICQRGTSLTIQCQVDSQVTMMFWYRQQPGQSLTLIATANQGSEATYESGFVIDKFPISRPNLTFSTLTVSNMSPEDSSIYLCSVGEQLNYGYTFGSGTRLTVV.

CDR3 DNA sequence: TGTGCCATCAGTGACCCAGGTAGAAATCAGCCCCAGCATTTT. This codes for CAISDPGRNQPQHF. The chain joins TRBV10-3 to TRBJ1-5; D unclear. Trimming pared 3 bases from V and 4 bases from J, leaving 10 bases between. Germline V CDR1 and CDR2: ENHRY, SYGVKD. There are 14 residues in the CDR3.

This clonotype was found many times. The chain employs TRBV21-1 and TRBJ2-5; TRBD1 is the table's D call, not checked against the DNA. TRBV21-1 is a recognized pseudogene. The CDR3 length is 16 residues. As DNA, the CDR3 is TGTGCCAGCAGCATCGAAGAGGGGTGGGACCAAGAGACCCAGTACTTC. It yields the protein CASSIEEGWDQETQYF.

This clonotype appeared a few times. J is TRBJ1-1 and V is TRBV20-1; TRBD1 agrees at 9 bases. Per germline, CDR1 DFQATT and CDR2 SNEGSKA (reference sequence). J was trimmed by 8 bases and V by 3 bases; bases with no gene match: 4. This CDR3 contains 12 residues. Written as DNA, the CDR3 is TGCAGTGCTAGTCGGACAGGGGAAGAAGCTTTCTTT. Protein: CSASRTGEEAFF.

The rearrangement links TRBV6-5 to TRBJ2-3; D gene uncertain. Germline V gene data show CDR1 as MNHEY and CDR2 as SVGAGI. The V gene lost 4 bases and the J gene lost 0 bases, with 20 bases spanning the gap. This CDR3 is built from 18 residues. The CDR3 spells CASSSGRAWAFSTDTQYF. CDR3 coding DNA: TGTGCCAGCAGTTCAGGACGAGCTTGGGCATTTAGCACAGATACGCAGTATTTT.

This CDR3 reads CSARRARGGMNEQYF. The CDR3 DNA follows: TGCAGTGCTAGAAGAGCGCGGGGGGGCATGAACGAGCAGTACTTC. The rearrangement links TRBV20-1 to TRBJ2-7; 9 bases line up with TRBD2. The CDR3 contains 15 residues. Losses at the gene ends were 2 bases for V and 5 bases for J; bases not matched to a gene: 10. In germline, CDR1 is DFQATT, CDR2 SNEGSKA (reference sequence).

The CDR3 DNA reads as TGTGCCACGGGGACAGGGGCCAACACCGGGGAGCTGTTTTTT. Protein sequence: CATGTGANTGELFF. J is TRBJ2-2 and V is TRBV6-4, with TRBD1 identical over 10 bases. The CDR3 consists of 14 residues. V shed 10 bases, J shed 2 bases, and the junction held 4 bases outside the gene matches. The V gene's germline CDR1 is MRHNA and CDR2 SNTAGT.

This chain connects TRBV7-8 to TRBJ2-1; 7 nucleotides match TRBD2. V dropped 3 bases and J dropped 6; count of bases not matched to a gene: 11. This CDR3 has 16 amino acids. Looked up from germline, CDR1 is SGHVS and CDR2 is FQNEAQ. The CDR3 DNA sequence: TGTGCCAGCAGCTTGTTGGGGCGGGGGAAGGCCAATGAGCAGTTCTTC. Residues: CASSLLGRGKANEQFF.

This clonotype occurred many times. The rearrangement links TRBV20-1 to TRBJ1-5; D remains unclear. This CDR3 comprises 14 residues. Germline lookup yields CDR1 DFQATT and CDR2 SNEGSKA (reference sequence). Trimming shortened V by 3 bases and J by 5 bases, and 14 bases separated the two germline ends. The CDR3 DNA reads TGCAGTGCTAGGCTGGGCTCAAAGCATCAGCCCCAGCATTTT. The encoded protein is CSARLGSKHQPQHF.

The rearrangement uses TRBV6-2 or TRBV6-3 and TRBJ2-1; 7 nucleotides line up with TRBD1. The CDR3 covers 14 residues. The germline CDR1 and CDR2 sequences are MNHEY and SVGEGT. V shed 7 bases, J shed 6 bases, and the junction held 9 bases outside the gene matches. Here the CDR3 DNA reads TGTGCCAGCATAAGAGACAGGGTGGTCAATGAGCAGTTCTTC. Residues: CASIRDRVVNEQFF.

The chain's CDR3 is CASSWGPADREEGIQYF. The CDR3 nucleotides are TGCGCCAGCAGCTGGGGGCCTGCTGACCGGGAGGAAGGCATTCAGTACTTC. The J gene is TRBJ2-4, the V gene TRBV5-1; a possible D gene is TRBD2 (7 bases). The CDR3 covers 17 residues. Germline V gene data show CDR1 as SGHRS and CDR2 as YFSETQ. Trimming pared 3 bases from V and 9 bases from J, leaving 25 bases between.

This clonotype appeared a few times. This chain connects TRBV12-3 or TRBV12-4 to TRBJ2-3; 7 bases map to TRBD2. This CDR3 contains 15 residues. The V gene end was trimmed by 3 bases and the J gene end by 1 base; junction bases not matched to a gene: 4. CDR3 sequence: CASSFGGVGTDTQYF. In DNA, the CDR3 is TGTGCCAGCAGTTTTGGGGGGGTCGGCACAGATACGCAGTATTTT.